The rows below give T cell receptor beta chains drawn from one sample of a study of T-cell memory formation after mild COVID-19. TCRdb ran MiXCR on the 5' RACE reads and lists one entry per CDR3 protein. The sample carries approximately 250,000 distinct CDR3 sequences, over 15% recorded once. The sample was PBMCs or a T cell subset sorted from them (not recorded which). The receptors originated from a man between 18 and 35 years old who had mild COVID-19 (a few samples of this study predate the infection). Cell type and time point are not known. Both conserved end residues are part of each CDR3. D genes are given only for firm matches. A clone size is listed for some rows: how often the clone was seen (once, few, many), or a class if it is expanded.

v_call	j_call	clone_size	d_call	cdr3_nt	cdr3_aa
TRBV12-3/TRBV12-4	TRBJ1-1	few	-	TGTGCCAGCAATCTGGGGAACTGGGCTTTCTTT	CASNLGNWAFF
TRBV6-1	TRBJ1-5	-	-	TGTGCCAGCAGCACAGGGTACTGGCAGCCCCAGCATTTT	CASSTGYWQPQHF
TRBV29-1	TRBJ1-2	few	TRBD1	TGCAGCGCGCGGGACAGGGACTATGGCTACACCTTC	CSARDRDYGYTF
TRBV7-3	TRBJ2-3	few	-	TGTGCCAGCAGCTCCCCAGGATACACAGATACGCAGTATTTT	CASSSPGYTDTQYF
TRBV7-2	TRBJ2-5	-	-	TGTGCCACCCGGAGGGGGGAGACCCAGTACTTC	CATRRGETQYF
TRBV11-3	TRBJ2-3	-	-	TGTGCCAGCAGCTTAATGTCTCGGGGCACAGATACGCAGTATTTT	CASSLMSRGTDTQYF
TRBV12-3/TRBV12-4	TRBJ1-1	few	-	TGTGCCAGCAGTCGGACAGTTTCGGGCACTGAAGCTTTCTTT	CASSRTVSGTEAFF
TRBV12-3/TRBV12-4	TRBJ1-1	many	TRBD1	TGTGCCAGCAGTCAGGGGGCGCGAAACACTGAAGCTTTCTTT	CASSQGARNTEAFF
TRBV25-1	TRBJ1-6	few	-	TGTGCCAGCAGTGAGGAGGGGCCCATAGCACCCCTCCACTTT	CASSEEGPIAPLHF
TRBV7-9	TRBJ2-5	few	-	TGTGCCAGCAGCTTGGGACAAGAGGTTACTTACTTC	CASSLGQEVTYF
TRBV7-2	TRBJ2-1	few	-	TGTGCCAGCAGGGAAGTGGGCGTTGAGCAGTTCTTC	CASREVGVEQFF
TRBV29-1	TRBJ1-1	-	-	TGCAGCGTTGTCGATCGAGAGCGGACTGAAGCTTTCTTT	CSVVDRERTEAFF
TRBV12-3/TRBV12-4	TRBJ2-5	-	TRBD2	TGTGCCAGCAGTTCCCGACTAGCGGGGTTGGAGACCCAGTACTTC	CASSSRLAGLETQYF
TRBV7-9	TRBJ2-2	many	-	TGTGCCAGCAGCTTTACCGGGGAGCTGTTTTTT	CASSFTGELFF
TRBV12-3/TRBV12-4	TRBJ1-5	many	-	TGTGCCAGCAGCCGCGGGGGTAATCAGCCCCAGCATTTT	CASSRGGNQPQHF
TRBV12-3/TRBV12-4	TRBJ1-4	-	-	TGTGCCAGCAGTTTGGGAAGGAATGAAAAACTGTTTTTT	CASSLGRNEKLFF
TRBV29-1	TRBJ2-1	-	TRBD1	TGCAGCGTGGACGGACAGGGGGGCAATGAGCAGTTCTTC	CSVDGQGGNEQFF
TRBV4-3	TRBJ1-5	-	-	TGCGCCAGCAGCCAAGAAGTCAGTAGCGGTCAGCCCCAGCATTTT	CASSQEVSSGQPQHF
TRBV9	TRBJ2-1	few	-	TGTGCCAGCAGCGTAGACCCCTTGGGAGGCTACAATGAGCAGTTCTTC	CASSVDPLGGYNEQFF
TRBV11-2	TRBJ2-7	-	TRBD2	TGTGCCAGCAGCGGGACTAGCGGGGGAACCTACGAGCAGTACTTC	CASSGTSGGTYEQYF
TRBV28	TRBJ1-1	-	TRBD1	TGTGCCAGCAGTGAACAGGGGCTCCGCACTGAAGCTTTCTTT	CASSEQGLRTEAFF
TRBV12-3/TRBV12-4	TRBJ1-5	few	TRBD1	TGTGCCAGCAGTTTAGGGTTCCAGGGGGACAATCAGCCCCAGCATTTT	CASSLGFQGDNQPQHF
TRBV6-2/TRBV6-3	TRBJ1-5	many	TRBD1	TGTGCCAGCACCTATGGAGGACAGGGAAGCAATCAGCCCCAGCATTTT	CASTYGGQGSNQPQHF
TRBV3-1	TRBJ2-5	-	-	TGTGCCAGCAGCTACGGACCGAGCACGGAGACCCAGTACTTC	CASSYGPSTETQYF
TRBV7-9	TRBJ2-3	-	-	TGTGCCAGCAGCTTAAGTCGGAGAACAGATACGCAGTATTTT	CASSLSRRTDTQYF
TRBV6-6	TRBJ2-1	few	TRBD2	TGTGCCAGCGCGGGGGGGGTGCAGTTCTTC	CASAGGVQFF
TRBV28	TRBJ2-2	-	-	TGTGCCAGCAGGGCCTTGCTCAGGGGCACCGGGGAGCTGTTTTTT	CASRALLRGTGELFF
TRBV5-1	TRBJ2-2	-	-	TGCGCCAGCACTCAGGACACCGGGGAGCTGTTTTTT	CASTQDTGELFF
TRBV6-2/TRBV6-3	TRBJ2-7	-	TRBD1	TGTGCCAGCAGAAGACCCCCGGGACAGGGTTTTTACTCCTACGAGCAGTACTTC	CASRRPPGQGFYSYEQYF
TRBV7-9	TRBJ2-1	few	TRBD2	TGTGCCAGCAGCTTATCGAGCGGGGGACCCTACAATGAGCAGTTCTTC	CASSLSSGGPYNEQFF
TRBV5-1	TRBJ2-2	-	-	TGCGCCAGCAGCTTTTCCGGGGTTAACACCGGGGAGCTGTTTTTT	CASSFSGVNTGELFF
TRBV5-1	TRBJ1-5	few	-	TGCGCCAGCAGCACCGGACAGACTAATCAGCCCCAGCATTTT	CASSTGQTNQPQHF
TRBV6-1	TRBJ1-1	-	-	TGTGCCAGCAGTGACAGGGTGGACACTGAAGCTTTCTTT	CASSDRVDTEAFF
TRBV19	TRBJ1-4	-	-	TGTGCCAGTAGTGCTACGCGAGGAGTGGGTGAAAAACTGTTTTTT	CASSATRGVGEKLFF
TRBV10-1	TRBJ2-3	many	-	TGCGCCAGCAGCGGGGGCCCTCGAGATACGCAGTATTTT	CASSGGPRDTQYF